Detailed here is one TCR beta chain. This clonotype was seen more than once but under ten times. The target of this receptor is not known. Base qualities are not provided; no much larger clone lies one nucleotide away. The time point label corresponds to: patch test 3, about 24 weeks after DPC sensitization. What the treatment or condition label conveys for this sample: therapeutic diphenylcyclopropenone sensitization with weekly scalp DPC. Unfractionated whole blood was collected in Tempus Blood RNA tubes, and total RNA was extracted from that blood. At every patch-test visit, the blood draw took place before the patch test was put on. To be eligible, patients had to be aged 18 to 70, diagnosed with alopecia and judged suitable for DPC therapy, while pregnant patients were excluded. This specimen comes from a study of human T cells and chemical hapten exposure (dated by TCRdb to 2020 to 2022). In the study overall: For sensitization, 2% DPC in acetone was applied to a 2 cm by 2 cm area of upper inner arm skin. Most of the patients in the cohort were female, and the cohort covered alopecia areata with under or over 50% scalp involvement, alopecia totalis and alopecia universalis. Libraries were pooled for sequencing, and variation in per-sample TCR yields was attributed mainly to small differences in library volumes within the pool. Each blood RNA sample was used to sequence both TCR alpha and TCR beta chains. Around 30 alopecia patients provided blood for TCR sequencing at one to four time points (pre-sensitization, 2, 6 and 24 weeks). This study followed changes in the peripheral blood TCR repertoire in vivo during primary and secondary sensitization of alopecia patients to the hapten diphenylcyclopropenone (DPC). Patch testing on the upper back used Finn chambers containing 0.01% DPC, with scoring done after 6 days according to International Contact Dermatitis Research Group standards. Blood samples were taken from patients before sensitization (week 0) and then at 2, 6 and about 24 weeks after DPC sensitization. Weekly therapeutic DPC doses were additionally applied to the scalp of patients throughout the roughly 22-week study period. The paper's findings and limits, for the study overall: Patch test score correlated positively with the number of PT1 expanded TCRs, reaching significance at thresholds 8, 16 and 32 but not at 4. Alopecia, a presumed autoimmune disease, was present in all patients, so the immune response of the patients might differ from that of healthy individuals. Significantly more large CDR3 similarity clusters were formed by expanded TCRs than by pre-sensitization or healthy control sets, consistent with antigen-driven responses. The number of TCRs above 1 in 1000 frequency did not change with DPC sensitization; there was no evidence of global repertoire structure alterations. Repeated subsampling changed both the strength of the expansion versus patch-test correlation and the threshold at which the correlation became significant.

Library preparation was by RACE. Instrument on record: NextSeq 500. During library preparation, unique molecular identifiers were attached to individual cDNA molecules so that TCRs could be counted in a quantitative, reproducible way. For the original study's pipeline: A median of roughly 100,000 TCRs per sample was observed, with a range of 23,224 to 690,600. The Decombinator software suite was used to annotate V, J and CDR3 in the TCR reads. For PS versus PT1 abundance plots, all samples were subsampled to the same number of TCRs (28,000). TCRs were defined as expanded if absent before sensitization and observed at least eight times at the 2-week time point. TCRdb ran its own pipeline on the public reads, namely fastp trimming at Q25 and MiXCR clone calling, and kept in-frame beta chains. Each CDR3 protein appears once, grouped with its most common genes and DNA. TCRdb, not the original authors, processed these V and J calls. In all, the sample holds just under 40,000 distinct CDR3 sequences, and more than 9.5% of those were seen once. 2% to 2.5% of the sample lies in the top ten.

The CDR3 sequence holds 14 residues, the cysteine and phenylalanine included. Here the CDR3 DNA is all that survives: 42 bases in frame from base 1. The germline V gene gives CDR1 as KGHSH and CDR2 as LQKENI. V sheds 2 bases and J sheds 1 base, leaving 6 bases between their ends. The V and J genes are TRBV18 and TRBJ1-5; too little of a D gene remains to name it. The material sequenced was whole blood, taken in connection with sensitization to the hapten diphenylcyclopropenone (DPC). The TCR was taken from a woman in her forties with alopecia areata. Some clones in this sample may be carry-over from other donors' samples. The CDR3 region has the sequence CASSPEQSNQPQHF. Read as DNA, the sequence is TGTGCCAGCTCACCAGAACAGAGCAATCAGCCCCAGCATTTT.